This entry features one T cell receptor (beta chain) sequence. The germline gives CDR1 MDHEN, CDR2 SYDVKM. Trimming cost V 1 base and J 0 bases; bases outside gene matches: 8. There are 18 residues in the CDR3. This specimen belongs to a study of shared clonotypes between healthy human individuals. TCRdb's copy holds only in-frame clones and misses some; the assay was immunoSEQ multiplex PCR. Among under 2,500,000 clones listed, around 95% were seen once. V is TRBV28 and J is TRBJ1-5; 8 bases line up with TRBD1. The TCR originated in a man younger than 30 in good health. Sequenced sample: naive CD4+ T cells sorted from blood. The subset here: CD45RA+ positively selected. The CDR3 protein is CASSLFPGQDDSNQPQHF. DNA for the CDR3: TGTGCCAGCAGTTTATTCCCGGGACAGGATGATAGCAATCAGCCCCAGCATTTT.